This T cell receptor beta chain was sequenced in a study of T cell changes during pregnancy in multiple sclerosis. Repertoires were generated with immunoSEQ multiplex PCR, while TCRdb's copy carries only in-frame clones and drops some. The sample includes some 21,000 clones, around 93% of them seen just once. CDR1 and CDR2 from the germline V gene are MNHEY and SVGAGI. The CDR3 is made up of 15 amino acids. V lost 5 bases and J lost 4; bases outside the gene matches: 8. The chain couples TRBV6-5 to TRBJ2-1; 7 nucleotides match TRBD1. This clonotype was sampled from a female donor with multiple sclerosis, enrolled in a pregnancy study. Here the sequenced sample was CD4+ T cells from peripheral blood mononuclear cells, taken in the third trimester of pregnancy. The CDR3 bases are TGTGCCAGCAGTCGGGACAGCCTCGGATACAATGAGCAGTTCTTC. This encodes CASSRDSLGYNEQFF.